The 23 T cell receptor beta chains below all came from one sample that was sequenced in a study of T cell responses to AZD1222 COVID-19 vaccine. The table came from immunoSEQ multiplex PCR; TCRdb's copy has only in-frame clones and leaves some out. The data contain 100,000 to 150,000 clones, approximately 90% of them seen just once; the ten biggest clones take up 6.9%. This specimen consisted of peripheral blood, obtained on day 0 of AZD1222 vaccination. The receptor set was obtained from an adult in good health.

This chain uses TRBV10-3 with TRBJ2-7, with 10 bases lining up with TRBD1. Unmatched junction bases numbered 6, after V lost 4 bases and J lost 3 bases. CDR1 ENHRY and CDR2 SYGVKD come from the germline V gene. The CDR3 has 15 residues. CDR3 residues: CAISGGTGDYYEQYF. CDR3 in DNA: TGTGCCATCAGTGGGGGGACAGGGGATTACTACGAGCAGTACTTC.

J is TRBJ1-2 and V is TRBV6-5; D may be TRBD1 (6 bases). Between the trimmed V and J ends, which lost 0 bases and 0 bases, there was a span of 8 bases. From germline, CDR1 is MNHEY and CDR2 SVGAGI. The CDR3 has 15 amino acids. The CDR3 region has the DNA TGTGCCAGCAGTTACTCGGGACAATCTAACTATGGCTACACCTTC. Translating it yields CASSYSGQSNYGYTF.

The chain has TRBV9 and TRBJ1-2; TRBD1 might be the D (5 bases). Germline CDR1 and CDR2: SGDLS and YYNGEE. The CDR3 extends over 16 amino acids. Trimming shortened V by 0 bases and J by 4 bases, and 16 bases separated the two germline ends. CDR3 loop: CASSVGIQGDLYGYTF. The CDR3 coding sequence is TGTGCCAGCAGCGTAGGAATTCAGGGTGACCTCTATGGCTACACCTTC. Combining the CDR3 with reference TRBV9 and TRBJ1-2 gives the whole variable domain DSGVTQTPKHLITATGQRVTLRCSPRSGDLSVYWYQQSLDQGLQFLIQYYNGEERAKGNILERFSAQQFPDLHSELNLSSLELGDSALYFCASSVGIQGDLYGYTFGSGTRLTVV.

The chain has TRBV9 and TRBJ2-5; TRBD2 matches at 11 bases. The CDR3 runs to 16 residues. Trimming cost V 6 bases and J 5 bases; bases outside gene matches: 12. The germline gives CDR1 SGDLS, CDR2 YYNGEE. The CDR3 protein is CASTLGLAGGLETQYF. The CDR3 DNA is TGTGCCAGCACACTGGGGCTAGCGGGGGGTCTGGAGACCCAGTACTTC.

This clone was found once. The V gene is TRBV9, the J gene TRBJ2-3; TRBD2 aligns across 10 bases. This CDR3 comprises 16 residues. The V segment lost 5 bases and the J segment 0 bases; nucleotides outside the gene matches: 6. Germline lookup yields CDR1 SGDLS and CDR2 YYNGEE. Written as DNA, the CDR3 is TGTGCCAGCAGTGTGGCTAGCGGGGGTAGCACAGATACGCAGTATTTT. It specifies CASSVASGGSTDTQYF.

CDR3 DNA sequence: TGTGCCGGACGGAGGCAATCGAACACTGAAGCTTTCTTT. It translates to CAGRRQSNTEAFF. J is TRBJ1-1 and V is TRBV5-3; D not certain. TRBV5-3 is an ORF, and what it does is uncertain. V was cut by 10 bases and J by 1 base, with 14 bases left in between. CDR3 length: 13 amino acids.

The rearrangement joins TRBV5-1 to TRBJ1-2; TRBD1 is a possible D gene (6 bases). With 4 bases removed from V and 6 bases from J, the gap between germline ends came to 22 bases. From germline, CDR1 is SGHRS and CDR2 YFSETQ. The CDR3 contains 16 residues. DNA of the CDR3: TGCGCCAGCAGCGCCGAACCAGGGGCGGGAGTGGATGGCTACACCTTC. This gives the protein CASSAEPGAGVDGYTF.

The chain links TRBV7-3 to TRBJ2-1; 9 nucleotides match TRBD2. The CDR3 length is 15 residues. V shed 5 bases and J 10 bases; nucleotides not matched to a gene: 12. The germline gives CDR1 SGHTA, CDR2 FQGTGA. The CDR3 region is CASSLVAGGPVEQFF. CDR3 nucleotides: TGTGCCAGCAGCCTGGTGGCGGGGGGGCCGGTCGAGCAGTTCTTC.

The V gene is TRBV9, the J gene TRBJ1-4; possibly TRBD1 for D (5 bases). The CDR3 sequence is 14 residues long. Germline values: CDR1 SGDLS, CDR2 YYNGEE. V was shortened by 6 bases and J by 7 bases, with 16 bases between the two germline ends. The CDR3 reads CASTGGRGGEKLFF. DNA of the CDR3: TGTGCCAGCACCGGGGGGAGGGGAGGTGAAAAACTGTTTTTT.

This clone was counted a single time. V is TRBV28 and J is TRBJ1-1, with unresolved D. Germline CDR1 and CDR2: MDHEN and SYDVKM. The ends were cut back, 6 bases at V and 2 bases at J, with 13 bases in the middle. This CDR3 has 14 residues. The CDR3 DNA sequence: TGTGCCAGCAGCACAGTTTGGGGAAACACTGAAGCTTTCTTT. This translates into CASSTVWGNTEAFF.

This clone was picked up one time. The genes are TRBV18 and TRBJ1-2, with a tentative D call TRBD1 (5 bases). Trimming removed 6 bases from V and 2 bases from J, with 13 bases in between. Germline assignment: CDR1 KGHSH and CDR2 LQKENI. The CDR3 has 14 residues. Here the CDR3 reads CASSTNRDNYGYTF. Written as DNA, the CDR3 is TGTGCCAGCTCCACGAATAGGGACAACTATGGCTACACCTTC.

This CDR3 reads CASMSPGAYNEQFF. Here the CDR3 DNA reads TGTGCCAGCATGAGCCCGGGGGCTTACAATGAGCAGTTCTTC. V usage is TRBV28 and J usage is TRBJ2-1; the D gene could be TRBD1 or TRBD2 (6 bases each). The V gene's germline CDR1 is MDHEN and CDR2 SYDVKM. V was pared by 7 bases and J by 4 bases, with 14 bases between. CDR3 length: 14 amino acids.

The CDR3 DNA reads TGTGCCAGCAGCCAAAGGACTAGCGGGGGGACAACCTACGAGCAGTACTTC. It specifies CASSQRTSGGTTYEQYF. The chain recombines TRBV7-2 with TRBJ2-7; 14 nucleotides align to TRBD2. This CDR3 spans 17 amino acids. Germline assignment: CDR1 SGHTA and CDR2 FQGNSA. J was trimmed by 2 bases and V by 5 bases; bases with no gene match: 8.

The chain couples TRBV10-3 to TRBJ1-2; TRBD1 is a possible D gene (5 bases). Germline V gene lookup returns CDR1 ENHRY and CDR2 SYGVKD. The CDR3 length is 12 residues. The germline V and J ends were trimmed by 10 bases and 6 bases, with 15 bases remaining between them. DNA for the CDR3: TGTGCCACCGATGCCGGGGGGGATGGCTACACCTTC. Protein product: CATDAGGDGYTF.

J is TRBJ1-4 and V is TRBV24-1, with D possibly TRBD1 on 6 matching bases. Germline-derived CDR1 and CDR2 are KGHDR and SFDVKD. This CDR3 has 17 amino acids. V lost 11 bases to trimming and J lost 3 bases, with 24 bases between them. The CDR3 DNA reads as TGTGCCAGAACTCCTCAGGGGCGCATAAGTCCTAATGAAAAACTGTTTTTT. Its translation is CARTPQGRISPNEKLFF.

The rearrangement links TRBV24-1 to TRBJ2-3; the match to TRBD2 covers 7 bases. CDR1 is KGHDR and CDR2 is SFDVKD in the germline V gene. This CDR3 region has 15 residues. V dropped 9 bases and J dropped 2; count of bases not matched to a gene: 10. CDR3 in DNA: TGTGCCACCGGGTCCCCTAGCGGATCCACAGATACGCAGTATTTT. Residues: CATGSPSGSTDTQYF.

This clone was detected a few times. V usage is TRBV24-1 and J usage is TRBJ2-1; TRBD1 aligns across 7 bases. V gave up 12 bases and J gave up 7 bases; unmatched junction bases: 8. Germline V CDR1 and CDR2: KGHDR, SFDVKD. This CDR3 spans 12 amino acids. The CDR3 DNA is TGTGCCGTAGGACAGGCGGTAAATGAGCAGTTCTTC. It translates to CAVGQAVNEQFF.

The CDR3 sequence is CASSFASAGGTEQFF. For the CDR3, the DNA is TGTGCCAGCAGTTTCGCATCAGCGGGGGGGACTGAGCAGTTCTTC. The V and J genes are TRBV28 and TRBJ2-1; 10 nucleotides agree with TRBD2. Germline lookup yields CDR1 MDHEN and CDR2 SYDVKM. The CDR3 spans 15 residues. Trimming removed 3 bases from V and 9 bases from J; junction bases left unmatched: 8.

V is TRBV7-2 and J is TRBJ2-7; 10 bases are a match to TRBD1. The germline gives CDR1 SGHTA, CDR2 FQGNSA. The CDR3 is 15 amino acids. V trimming: 5 bases; J trimming: 5 bases; junction bases outside the gene matches: 9. CDR3 coding DNA: TGTGCCAGCAGCCCAAGGACAGGGGGGAGAAACGAGCAGTACTTC. It codes for CASSPRTGGRNEQYF.

CDR3 sequence (DNA): TGTGCCAGCAGTTTCACGGAGAGTTACAATGAGCAGTTCTTC. Translation: CASSFTESYNEQFF. The chain couples TRBV6-2 or TRBV6-3 to TRBJ2-1; D is unresolved. This CDR3 comprises 14 residues. Per the germline V gene, CDR1 is MNHEY and CDR2 is SVGEGT. V shed 4 bases and J shed 4 bases, with 11 bases lying between them.

The chain combines TRBV6-5 with TRBJ1-6; D is unclear. The V gene's germline CDR1 is MNHEY and CDR2 SVGAGI. Deletions cut 2 bases from V and 10 bases from J, with 9 bases between. This CDR3 spans 13 amino acids. Here the CDR3 DNA reads TGTGCCAGCAGTTACGGGCCGGACTCACCCCTCCACTTT. Translated: CASSYGPDSPLHF.

The chain combines TRBV4-1 with TRBJ2-3; TRBD2 matches 8 bases. CDR1 is MGHRA, CDR2 YSYEKL, per germline. The length of the CDR3 is 16 residues. Trimming removed 1 base from V and 2 bases from J; junction bases left unmatched: 5. The CDR3 bases are TGCGCCAGCAGCCAAGTTGCGGGGGGATCCACAGATACGCAGTATTTT. This sequence encodes CASSQVAGGSTDTQYF.

This clone has more than one count but fewer than ten. Additional DNA sequences in this sample encode the identical CDR3. The chain carries TRBV18 and TRBJ2-7; tentatively, D is TRBD2 (7 bases). V was cut by 0 bases and J by 4 bases, with 10 bases left in between. The CDR3 is 14 amino acids. The germline V gene encodes CDR1 KGHSH and CDR2 LQKENI. The CDR3 nucleotides read TGTGCCAGCTCACCACCGGGGGGGCTTTACGAGCAGTACTTC. Amino acids: CASSPPGGLYEQYF.